The clone carrying this TCR beta chain has a handful of counts. The data originate from a study of patients and donors after allogeneic stem cell transplantation. CDR3 length equals 16 residues. Germline V gene sequence: CDR1 SGHNT, CDR2 YENEEA. Trimming removed 7 bases at V and 2 bases at J, with 18 bases between. TCRdb redid the calling of the RT-PCR reads with MiXCR, one entry per CDR3 protein. Of fewer than 250,000 distinct CDR3 sequences listed, about 14% are singletons. The sample comprised blood, either unsorted or a sorted T cell fraction (not recorded which). The origin of this receptor is a human donor who was either an allogeneic HSCT recipient or a stem cell or donor lymphocyte infusion donor (not recorded which). It is not recorded whose cells these are; they may come from a transplant donor. The rearrangement links TRBV11-3 to TRBJ2-1; D gene uncertain. CDR3: CASTPDFSRAYNEQFF. CDR3 bases: TGTGCCAGCACCCCCGATTTTAGCCGCGCCTACAATGAGCAGTTCTTC.